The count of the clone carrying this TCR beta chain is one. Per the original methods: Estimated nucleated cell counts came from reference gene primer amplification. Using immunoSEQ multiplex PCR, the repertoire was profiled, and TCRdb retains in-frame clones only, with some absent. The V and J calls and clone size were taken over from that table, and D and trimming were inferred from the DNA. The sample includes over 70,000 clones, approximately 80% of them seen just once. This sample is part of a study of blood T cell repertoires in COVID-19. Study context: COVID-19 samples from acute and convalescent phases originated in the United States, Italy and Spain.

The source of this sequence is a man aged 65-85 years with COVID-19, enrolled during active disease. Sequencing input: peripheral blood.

The CDR3 DNA reads as TGTGCCAGCAGCCCACTAGCGGGAGGGCCGGGGCATGAGCAGTTCTTC. Encoded protein: CASSPLAGGPGHEQFF. This chain joins TRBV4-2 and TRBJ2-1; 13 bases match TRBD2. The germline V gene encodes CDR1 LGHNA and CDR2 YNFKEQ. This CDR3 region has 16 residues. Unmatched junction bases numbered 8, after V lost 4 bases and J lost 8 bases.